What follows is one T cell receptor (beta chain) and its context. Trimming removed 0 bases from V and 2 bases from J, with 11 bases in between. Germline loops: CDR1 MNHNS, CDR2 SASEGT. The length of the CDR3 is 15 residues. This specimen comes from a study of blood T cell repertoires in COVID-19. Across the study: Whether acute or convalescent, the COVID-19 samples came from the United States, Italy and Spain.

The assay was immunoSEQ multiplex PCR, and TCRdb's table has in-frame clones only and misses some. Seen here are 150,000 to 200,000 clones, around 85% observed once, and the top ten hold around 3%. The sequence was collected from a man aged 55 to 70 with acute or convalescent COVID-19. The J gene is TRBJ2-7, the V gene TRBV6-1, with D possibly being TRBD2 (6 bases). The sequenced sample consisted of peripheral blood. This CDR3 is CASSEAGRGPYEQYF. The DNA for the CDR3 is TGTGCCAGCAGTGAAGCCGGGAGAGGCCCCTACGAGCAGTACTTC.